Listed here are 18 T cell receptor beta chains from one sample, sequenced in a study of STAT3 mutations in large granular lymphocyte leukemia. Study-wide points: Every T-LGLL patient had at least one immunodominant TCRbeta clonotype.

Data came from immunoSEQ multiplex PCR; TCRdb stores just in-frame clones and leaves some out. The data hold about 3,200 clones, with 88% observed a single time. For these receptors, no antigen is known. Specimen: peripheral blood mononuclear cells. The receptors shown here come from a man aged 35 to 55 with T-cell large granular lymphocyte leukemia. Some clones in this sample may be carry-over from other donors' samples.

The table lists this clone with a few counts. DNA of the CDR3: TGTGCCAGCAGCTTTCCCAATCCTCGGGGTGAGCAGTTCTTC. It codes for CASSFPNPRGEQFF. J is TRBJ2-1 and V is TRBV5-4, with D perhaps matching TRBD2 (5 bases). The CDR3 is 14 amino acids. Germline CDR1 reads SGHNT; CDR2 reads YYREEE (reference sequence). Trimming removed 2 bases from V and 9 bases from J, with 15 bases in between.

The rearrangement joins TRBV19 to TRBJ2-1, with TRBD2 identical over 10 bases. The CDR3 is 15 amino acids. With V trimmed by 1 base and J by 9 bases, 6 bases remained unmatched. From germline, CDR1 is LNHDA and CDR2 SQIVND (reference sequence). CDR3 coding DNA: TGTGCCAGTAGTATAGCGGCTAGCGGGGGAGGTGAGCAGTTCTTC. This sequence encodes CASSIAASGGGEQFF.

The chain joins TRBV6-5 to TRBJ1-3; D is unresolved. The CDR3 sequence is 15 residues long. The germline V and J ends were trimmed by 6 bases and 5 bases, with 17 bases remaining between them. Germline V gene sequence: CDR1 MNHEY, CDR2 SVGAGI. Here the CDR3 reads CASRAGAQLRNTIYF. Written as DNA, the CDR3 is TGTGCCAGCAGGGCAGGCGCCCAGCTACGAAACACCATATATTTT.

CDR3 residues: CASSLGPAGAGVGYTF. The CDR3 DNA reads as TGTGCCAGCAGCTTGGGGCCGGCAGGGGCAGGCGTTGGCTACACCTTC. The chain recombines TRBV7-6 with TRBJ1-2; tentative D call: TRBD1 (6 bases). The germline V and J ends were trimmed by 3 bases and 7 bases, with 21 bases remaining between them. Germline CDR1 reads SGHVS; CDR2 reads FNYEAQ. This CDR3 region has 16 residues.

This rearrangement joins TRBV5-1 to TRBJ2-7; 9 bases match TRBD1. Germline trimming cut 0 bases from V and 3 bases from J; bases unmatched to any gene: 4. The CDR3 consists of 15 residues. CDR1 and CDR2 from the germline V gene are SGHRS and YFSETQ. CDR3 protein: CASSLVGQGDYEQYF. For the CDR3, the DNA is TGCGCCAGCAGCTTGGTGGGACAGGGAGACTACGAGCAGTACTTC.

The chain links TRBV7-2 to TRBJ2-7; D unresolved. The CDR3 spans 11 residues. V shed 3 bases and J shed 3 bases, with 3 bases lying between them. The germline V gene has CDR1 SGHTA and CDR2 FQGNSA. The CDR3 region is CASSLDYEQYF. For the CDR3, the DNA is TGTGCCAGCAGCTTGGACTACGAGCAGTACTTC.

The genes are TRBV7-9 and TRBJ2-1, with 9 positions matching TRBD2. The CDR3 extends over 15 amino acids. V gave up 5 bases and J gave up 9 bases; unmatched junction bases: 11. CDR1 and CDR2 from the germline V gene are SEHNR and FQNEAQ (reference sequence). In DNA, the CDR3 is TGTGCCAGCAGCCCCCCGGGGCTAGCGGGATCTGAGCAGTTCTTC. Protein product: CASSPPGLAGSEQFF. Using reference TRBV7-9 and TRBJ2-1 for the parts outside the CDR3, the full variable domain is DTGVSQNPRHKITKRGQNVTFRCDPISEHNRLYWYRQTLGQGPEFLTYFQNEAQLEKSRLLSDRFSAERPKGSFSTLEIQRTEQGDSAMYLCASSPPGLAGSEQFFGPGTRLTVL.

The chain recombines TRBV5-4 with TRBJ1-2; 8 bases fit TRBD1. Germline-derived CDR1 and CDR2 are SGHNT and YYREEE (reference sequence). The CDR3 length is 16 residues. V lost 4 bases to trimming and J lost 5 bases; unmatched junction nucleotides: 13. CDR3 in DNA: TGTGCCAGCAGCCTCTGGACAGGGTTAAAGGAGTATGGCTACACCTTC. The encoded protein is CASSLWTGLKEYGYTF.

The chain couples TRBV5-1 to TRBJ2-7; D unclear. The germline gives CDR1 SGHRS, CDR2 YFSETQ. The V end was cut by 1 base, the J end by 2 bases, with 7 bases between. The CDR3 length is 13 residues. The CDR3 here is CASSLRDTYEQYF. CDR3 nucleotide sequence: TGCGCCAGCAGCTTGAGGGATACCTACGAGCAGTACTTC.

This chain connects TRBV29-1 to TRBJ1-1, with a tentative D call TRBD1 (5 bases). This CDR3 comprises 10 residues. From germline, CDR1 is SQVTM and CDR2 ANQGSEA. The DNA for the CDR3 is TGCATCCTGGGGGGGACTGAAGCTTTCTTT. Protein: CILGGTEAFF. The full variable domain, in which reference TRBV29-1 and TRBJ1-1 provide the parts outside the CDR3, is SAVISQKPSRDICQRGTSLTIQCQVDSQVTMMFWYRQQPGQSLTLIATANQGSEATYESGFVIDKFPISRPNLTFSTLTVSNMSPEDSSIYLCILGGTEAFFGQGTRLTVV.

This clone was counted a single time. The chain links TRBV30 to TRBJ1-2; D remains unclear. Germline V gene data show CDR1 as GTSNPN and CDR2 as SVGIG (reference sequence). The CDR3 extends over 13 amino acids. V gave up 0 bases and J gave up 6 bases, with 11 bases separating them. CDR3 coding DNA: TGTGCCTGGAGTGTTGGGAAGTGGAATGGCTACACCTTC. This translates into CAWSVGKWNGYTF.

The rearrangement uses TRBV14 and TRBJ1-1, with D perhaps TRBD1 (6 bases). CDR1 SGHDN and CDR2 FVKESK come from the germline V gene. This CDR3 contains 15 residues. V lost 1 base, J lost 5 bases, and 14 bases lay in between. The CDR3 reads CASSQAGALGTEAFF. The CDR3 nucleotides are TGTGCCAGCAGCCAAGCAGGGGCCCTGGGAACTGAAGCTTTCTTT.

Sample share makes this clone large. The chain couples TRBV27 to TRBJ2-7; no definite D call. Germline lookup yields CDR1 MNHEY and CDR2 SMNVEV (reference sequence). V was clipped by 6 bases and J by 2 bases, with 5 bases between them. This CDR3 is 11 amino acids long. The CDR3 coding sequence is TGTGCCAGCAGCGACCCCTACGAGCAGTACTTC. The encoded protein is CASSDPYEQYF.

The genes are TRBV28 and TRBJ2-1; 10 bases are a match to TRBD1. The CDR3 totals 15 residues. Germline V gene sequence: CDR1 MDHEN, CDR2 SYDVKM. V trimming: 4 bases; J trimming: 3 bases; junction bases outside the gene matches: 3. CDR3 residues: CASSSGTGDYNEQFF. Written as DNA, the CDR3 is TGTGCCAGCAGTTCCGGGACAGGGGACTACAATGAGCAGTTCTTC.

The J gene is TRBJ2-1, the V gene TRBV7-9, with 9 positions matching TRBD2. V lost 1 base, J lost 4 bases, and 5 bases stayed unmatched. CDR3 size: 16 residues. CDR1 and CDR2 from the germline V gene are SEHNR and FQNEAQ (reference sequence). The CDR3 nucleotides are TGTGCCAGCAGCTTAGGACGAACTAGCGGGTACAATGAGCAGTTCTTC. This encodes CASSLGRTSGYNEQFF.

This clone occurred a few times. The chain employs TRBV7-9 and TRBJ2-7, with 7 bases that match TRBD1. Per germline, CDR1 SEHNR and CDR2 FQNEAQ (reference sequence). Trimming at V came to 6 bases and at J to 1 base, leaving 18 bases not matched to a gene. The CDR3 spans 18 residues. CDR3: CASRLHRGKAHTSYEQYF. As DNA, the CDR3 is TGTGCCAGCAGGTTACACAGGGGAAAAGCACACACTTCCTACGAGCAGTACTTC.

The chain recombines TRBV9 with TRBJ2-5, with TRBD2 matching over 10 bases. The CDR3 contains 14 residues. V shed 4 bases, J shed 5 bases, and the junction held 5 bases outside the gene matches. The V gene's germline CDR1 is SGDLS and CDR2 YYNGEE. The DNA of the CDR3 is TGTGCCAGCAGCCCTGGACTAGCGGTGGAGACCCAGTACTTC. Residues: CASSPGLAVETQYF. Filled out from reference TRBV9 and TRBJ2-5, the complete variable domain reads DSGVTQTPKHLITATGQRVTLRCSPRSGDLSVYWYQQSLDQGLQFLIQYYNGEERAKGNILERFSAQQFPDLHSELNLSSLELGDSALYFCASSPGLAVETQYFGPGTRLLVL.

This chain links TRBV4-3 with TRBJ1-2; 11 bases align to TRBD1. J was trimmed by 6 bases and V by 3 bases; bases with no gene match: 12. The CDR3 length is 17 residues. Germline CDR1 is LGHNA and CDR2 is YSLEER. The CDR3 DNA reads as TGCGCCAGCAGCCAGGATTTTCCGGGACAGGGGGGGAATGGCTACACCTTC. Translation: CASSQDFPGQGGNGYTF.